Listed below are T cell receptor beta chains from one sample, sequenced in a study of CD8 T cells in Susac syndrome. TCRdb called the immunoSEQ multiplex PCR reads again in MiXCR, with one record for every CDR3 protein. The sample records about 240,000 distinct CDR3 sequences, about 96% being singletons. The sample consisted of CD4+ T cells from PBMCs. The receptors shown here come from a human donor with Susac syndrome. CDR3s include the opening cysteine and the closing phenylalanine or tryptophan. D genes are given only for firm matches. Expanded clones get a size class; other rows say once, few or many, or leave the size out.

D: NA; J: TRBJ1-5; V: TRBV20-1; size: NA; DNA: TGCAGTGCTAGCCCCCCCGGGAGTTTCAATCAGCCCCAGCATTTT; CDR3: CSASPPGSFNQPQHF
D: TRBD2; J: TRBJ2-2; V: TRBV7-2; size: NA; DNA: TGTGCCAGCAGCGCGGGAGGGAACACCGGGGAGCTGTTTTTT; CDR3: CASSAGGNTGELFF
D: TRBD1; J: TRBJ2-7; V: TRBV6-1; size: NA; DNA: TGTGCCAGCAGTCCATCCGGGACAGGGAGATCCTACGAGCAGTACTTC; CDR3: CASSPSGTGRSYEQYF
D: NA; J: TRBJ2-1; V: TRBV27; size: NA; DNA: TGTGCCAGCAGTCCCCACCGGAGCTCCTACAATGAGCAGTTCTTC; CDR3: CASSPHRSSYNEQFF
D: NA; J: TRBJ2-1; V: TRBV7-3; size: NA; DNA: TGTGCCAGCAGCTTACCAGCGACGGGCCACAATGAGCAGTTCTTC; CDR3: CASSLPATGHNEQFF
D: TRBD1; J: TRBJ2-7; V: TRBV29-1; size: NA; DNA: TGCAGCGCCTGGGACAGGTCTACTGACGAGCAGTACTTC; CDR3: CSAWDRSTDEQYF
D: TRBD2; J: TRBJ2-2; V: TRBV4-1; size: NA; DNA: TGCGCCAGCAGCCTCCTACCGGGACTAGCGGATCTAGCGGGGTACACCGGGGAGCTGTTTTTT; CDR3: CASSLLPGLADLAGYTGELFF
D: NA; J: TRBJ1-1; V: TRBV29-1; size: NA; DNA: TGCAGCGTTGCCGGAGGTCCCACTGAAGCTTTCTTT; CDR3: CSVAGGPTEAFF
D: NA; J: TRBJ2-1; V: TRBV30; size: NA; DNA: TGTGCCTGGAGTGGGCTAGAGGTGGGTGAGCAGTTCTTC; CDR3: CAWSGLEVGEQFF
D: TRBD1; J: TRBJ2-7; V: TRBV20-1; size: NA; DNA: TGCAGTGCTCACCACAGGGGAAAACTAGACTACGAGCAGTACTTC; CDR3: CSAHHRGKLDYEQYF
D: NA; J: TRBJ2-2; V: TRBV20-1; size: NA; DNA: TGCAGTGCTAGAGACGACGGCACCGGGGAGCTGTTTTTT; CDR3: CSARDDGTGELFF
D: NA; J: TRBJ2-7; V: TRBV29-1; size: NA; DNA: TGCAGCGCCCGTTTACAGGAGCAGGCCAACGAGCAGTACTTC; CDR3: CSARLQEQANEQYF
D: TRBD1; J: TRBJ2-7; V: TRBV6-2/TRBV6-3; size: NA; DNA: TGTGCCAGCACCCCGTCAAGAACAGGGGCCTACGAGCAGTACTTC; CDR3: CASTPSRTGAYEQYF
D: NA; J: TRBJ2-1; V: TRBV29-1; size: once; DNA: TGCAGCGTGATAGGGGCAGGGGCCAACAATGAGCAGTTCTTC; CDR3: CSVIGAGANNEQFF
D: NA; J: TRBJ2-5; V: TRBV7-2; size: NA; DNA: TGTGCCAGCAGCTTGACACCTGCGAGAGAGACCCAGTACTTC; CDR3: CASSLTPARETQYF
D: TRBD2; J: TRBJ2-3; V: TRBV4-2; size: once; DNA: TGTGCCAGCAGCCAAGATTCAACGGGTAGCGGGAGGGGCTCCCGGTATTTT; CDR3: CASSQDSTGSGRGSRYF
D: NA; J: TRBJ1-3; V: TRBV6-6; size: once; DNA: TGTGCCAGCACCAACTCGGGGGGCGAAGGAAACACCATATATTTT; CDR3: CASTNSGGEGNTIYF
D: TRBD1; J: TRBJ2-7; V: TRBV5-4; size: NA; DNA: TGTGCCAGCAGCCTAAGGGACAGGGATACCTACGAGCAGTACTTC; CDR3: CASSLRDRDTYEQYF
D: TRBD2; J: TRBJ2-2; V: TRBV5-1; size: NA; DNA: TGCGCCAGCAGCACGGGACTAGCGGACACCGGGGAGCTGTTTTTT; CDR3: CASSTGLADTGELFF
D: TRBD2; J: TRBJ2-2; V: TRBV4-2; size: once; DNA: TGTGCCAGCAGCCAAGAAGGTAGACTAGCGGGAGCCGCGAACACCGGGGAGCTGTTTTTT; CDR3: CASSQEGRLAGAANTGELFF
D: NA; J: TRBJ2-2; V: TRBV29-1; size: NA; DNA: TGCAGCGTTGAAGATAGGGGGACATTTACCGGGGAGCTGTTTTTT; CDR3: CSVEDRGTFTGELFF
D: TRBD1; J: TRBJ1-5; V: TRBV20-1; size: NA; DNA: TGCAGTGCTCCTGGACAGGGGGACCAGCCCCAGCATTTT; CDR3: CSAPGQGDQPQHF
D: NA; J: TRBJ1-2; V: TRBV14; size: NA; DNA: TGTGCCAGCAGCCAAACCGTCGGAAGGGGGGACAGCTACACCTTC; CDR3: CASSQTVGRGDSYTF
D: TRBD1; J: TRBJ2-1; V: TRBV28; size: NA; DNA: TGTGCCAGCGAACCTACGACAGGGACCTACAATGAGCAGTTCTTC; CDR3: CASEPTTGTYNEQFF
D: NA; J: TRBJ2-3; V: TRBV20-1; size: NA; DNA: TGCAGTGCTAGGATAGTTCATCCAGATACGCAGTATTTT; CDR3: CSARIVHPDTQYF
D: NA; J: TRBJ2-5; V: TRBV29-1; size: NA; DNA: TGCAGGTCAAACCACCGGGCTAGCGAGTACAACGTAGGACAGACCCAGTACTTC; CDR3: CRSNHRASEYNVGQTQYF
D: NA; J: TRBJ2-1; V: TRBV28; size: NA; DNA: TGTGCCAGCAGTTCACCGGTGGGGCGAGGCTCATTTATCGATGAGCAGTTCTTC; CDR3: CASSSPVGRGSFIDEQFF
D: TRBD2; J: TRBJ2-1; V: TRBV18; size: NA; DNA: TGTGCCAGCTCACCGGGACTAGCGGGATGGACTGAGCAGTTCTTC; CDR3: CASSPGLAGWTEQFF
D: TRBD1; J: TRBJ2-5; V: TRBV6-1; size: NA; DNA: TGTGCCGGTCAATCGGGACAGAAAGAGACCCAGTACTTC; CDR3: CAGQSGQKETQYF
D: NA; J: TRBJ2-7; V: TRBV11-2; size: once; DNA: TGTGCCAGCAGCTCCGCCGTGAGGCGCGTTTACTTC; CDR3: CASSSAVRRVYF
D: NA; J: TRBJ2-2; V: TRBV12-3/TRBV12-4; size: NA; DNA: TGTGCCAGCAGCAGCCCAGTACCTACAGGGCTCTCGCGGGAGCTGTTTTTT; CDR3: CASSSPVPTGLSRELFF
D: NA; J: TRBJ2-6; V: TRBV3-1; size: NA; DNA: TGTGCCAGCGCCCGCCGGGCTTTCTCTGGGGCCAACGTCCTGACTTTC; CDR3: CASARRAFSGANVLTF
D: TRBD2; J: TRBJ2-1; V: TRBV29-1; size: NA; DNA: TGCAGCCCGAGACTAGCGGGAGTAGCGAATGAGCAGTTCTTC; CDR3: CSPRLAGVANEQFF
D: NA; J: TRBJ2-7; V: TRBV28; size: NA; DNA: TGTGCCAGCACCCCGGAGACCTACGACCACGAGCAGTACTTC; CDR3: CASTPETYDHEQYF
D: TRBD1; J: TRBJ1-5; V: TRBV6-6; size: NA; DNA: TGTGCCAGCAGTCCGGACAGGGGAGTCGGCAATCAGCCCCAGCATTTT; CDR3: CASSPDRGVGNQPQHF
D: TRBD2; J: TRBJ2-3; V: TRBV20-1; size: NA; DNA: TGCAGTGCTGGAATTAGCGGGAGGGTCCTGACAGATACGCAGTATTTT; CDR3: CSAGISGRVLTDTQYF
D: TRBD2; J: TRBJ2-1; V: TRBV9; size: once; DNA: TGTGCCAGCAGCGTGGGTAGGACTAGCGGGAATGACAATGAGCAGTTCTTC; CDR3: CASSVGRTSGNDNEQFF
D: NA; J: TRBJ2-1; V: TRBV4-1; size: NA; DNA: TGCGCCAGCAGCCAAGGATCCCAGAGCTCCTACAATGAGCAGTTCTTC; CDR3: CASSQGSQSSYNEQFF
D: NA; J: TRBJ2-5; V: TRBV28; size: NA; DNA: TGTGCCAGCAGTTTGGCCGGACTGGGAACCGGAGAGACCCAGTACTTC; CDR3: CASSLAGLGTGETQYF
D: NA; J: TRBJ2-1; V: TRBV3-1; size: NA; DNA: TGTGCCAGCATGGGGTCCTACAATGAGCAGTTCTTC; CDR3: CASMGSYNEQFF
D: NA; J: TRBJ1-5; V: TRBV3-1; size: once; DNA: TGTGCCAGCAGCCAGAGTCGCAATCAGCCCCAGCATTTT; CDR3: CASSQSRNQPQHF
D: TRBD2; J: TRBJ2-2; V: TRBV29-1; size: NA; DNA: TGCAGCGTTGGGGCCCCTACTAGCGGGAGGCGAACCGGGGAGCTGTTTTTT; CDR3: CSVGAPTSGRRTGELFF
D: NA; J: TRBJ1-2; V: TRBV7-9; size: NA; DNA: TGTGCCAGCAGCCTACACACCACTGATGGCTACACCTTC; CDR3: CASSLHTTDGYTF
D: NA; J: TRBJ2-5; V: TRBV29-1; size: NA; DNA: TGCAGCGTTGTAATAGTGGAGCGATGGGAGACCCAGTACTTC; CDR3: CSVVIVERWETQYF
D: NA; J: TRBJ1-3; V: TRBV9; size: NA; DNA: TGTGCCAGCAGCGTGGAAGACAGGTCCGCTGGAAACACCATATATTTT; CDR3: CASSVEDRSAGNTIYF